Below, 12 T cell receptor beta chains from the same sample are listed, as sequenced in a study of CD4 T cells in relation to SARS-CoV-2 and coronaviruses. CD4+ T cells from unexposed donors were obtained before the COVID-19 pandemic (2011-2018). CD4+ T cells were isolated from the cells after about nine days of culture. Generated by immunoSEQ multiplex PCR, the TCRdb table keeps only in-frame clones and is missing some. The sample has tens of thousands of clones, approximately 75% seen once; the top ten hold roughly 12%. No antigen has been assigned to these receptors. The sample comprised CD4+ T cells from PBMCs, cultured in vitro. Receptors originate from a human donor in good health.

The V call is TRBV3-1 (or the pseudogene TRBV3-2), the J call TRBJ2-7; 8 bases align to TRBD2. Germline V CDR1 and CDR2: LGHDT, YNNKEL (reference sequence). The CDR3 sequence is 16 residues long. V dropped 1 base and J dropped 6; count of bases not matched to a gene: 11. This CDR3 reads CASSQGGGGFHGEQYF. In DNA form, the CDR3 reads TGTGCCAGCAGCCAAGGGGGCGGGGGGTTCCACGGCGAGCAGTACTTC.

The rearrangement links TRBV6-2 or TRBV6-3 to TRBJ1-5; 9 bases fit TRBD1. The junction had 3 bases not matched to a gene; V was cut back by 5 bases and J by 1 base. The length of the CDR3 is 15 residues. Germline values: CDR1 MNHEY, CDR2 SVGEGT. CDR3 region: CASSVQGASNQPQHF. CDR3 nucleotides: TGTGCCAGCAGTGTACAGGGGGCGAGCAATCAGCCCCAGCATTTT.

This chain joins TRBV4-3 and TRBJ1-1; the D is unclear. Trimming shortened V by 1 base and J by 5 bases, and 11 bases separated the two germline ends. CDR1 and CDR2 (germline): LGHNA, YSLEER. The length of the CDR3 is 14 residues. CDR3 sequence reads: CASSQGRFGTEAFF. The CDR3, as DNA: TGCGCCAGCAGCCAAGGCCGTTTTGGGACTGAAGCTTTCTTT.

This sequence joins TRBV10-3 and TRBJ1-2; 8 bases are a match to TRBD1. CDR1 is ENHRY, CDR2 SYGVKD, per germline. This CDR3 comprises 13 residues. Trimming cost V 6 bases and J 8 bases; bases outside gene matches: 8. The CDR3 reads CAIRGQAGDGYTF. CDR3 nucleotide sequence: TGTGCCATCAGGGGACAGGCAGGGGACGGCTACACCTTC.

In its sample, this clone was seen a few times. This chain joins TRBV7-9 and TRBJ1-6, with D maybe TRBD1 (5 bases). The V end was cut by 1 base, the J end by 10 bases, with 11 bases between. There are 14 residues in the CDR3. Germline V lookup: CDR1 SEHNR, CDR2 FQNEAQ (reference sequence). CDR3 bases: TGTGCCAGCAGCTTAGAACAGGCCTACTCACCCCTCCACTTT. Its protein product is CASSLEQAYSPLHF.

This clone has only a few counts. This chain connects TRBV3-1 (or the pseudogene TRBV3-2) to TRBJ1-1; 7 bases agree with TRBD1. Germline assignment: CDR1 LGHDT and CDR2 YNNKEL (reference sequence). The V segment lost 5 bases and the J segment 4 bases; nucleotides outside the gene matches: 7. The CDR3 runs to 14 residues. The CDR3 here is CASSSQGGGTEAFF. The CDR3 DNA sequence: TGTGCCAGCAGCTCCCAGGGGGGCGGCACTGAAGCTTTCTTT.

The rearrangement joins TRBV19 to TRBJ2-7; perhaps TRBD1 as D (6 bases). The V end was cut by 5 bases, the J end by 9 bases, with 23 bases between. This CDR3 has 15 residues. CDR1 and CDR2 from the germline V gene are LNHDA and SQIVND (reference sequence). The CDR3 protein is CASSPNVGDKLGQYF. The CDR3 bases are TGTGCCAGTAGTCCCAATGTAGGGGACAAACTCGGGCAGTACTTC.

V and J are TRBV9 and TRBJ2-5, with 8 bases fitting TRBD1. This CDR3 spans 16 amino acids. The junction had 10 bases not matched to a gene; V was cut back by 0 bases and J by 6 bases. From germline, CDR1 is SGDLS and CDR2 YYNGEE. The CDR3 here is CASSVAGAGGWKTQYF. CDR3 in DNA: TGTGCCAGCAGCGTAGCCGGGGCAGGGGGCTGGAAGACCCAGTACTTC. The complete variable domain, with remaining parts taken from reference TRBV9 and TRBJ2-5, reads DSGVTQTPKHLITATGQRVTLRCSPRSGDLSVYWYQQSLDQGLQFLIQYYNGEERAKGNILERFSAQQFPDLHSELNLSSLELGDSALYFCASSVAGAGGWKTQYFGPGTRLLVL.

V and J are TRBV4-1 and TRBJ2-4; the match to TRBD2 covers 7 bases. This CDR3 is built from 17 residues. Germline values: CDR1 MGHRA, CDR2 YSYEKL. The V segment lost 5 bases and the J segment 2 bases; nucleotides outside the gene matches: 12. CDR3 bases: TGCGCCAGCAGCGGCGGGGCGGGAGCAGGGCCCAAAAACATTCAGTACTTC. Translated, it gives CASSGGAGAGPKNIQYF.

The count of this clone is one. This chain connects TRBV10-3 to TRBJ2-7; 9 positions match TRBD1. CDR3 length: 13 amino acids. J gave up 0 bases and V 6 bases, and 0 bases lay outside the gene matches. The V gene's germline CDR1 is ENHRY and CDR2 SYGVKD. Here the CDR3 reads CAIRDRGSYEQYF. For the CDR3, the DNA is TGTGCCATCAGGGACAGGGGCTCCTACGAGCAGTACTTC.

This clone came up a few times. V and J are TRBV2 and TRBJ2-4; 8 bases are a match to TRBD2. V gave up 8 bases and J gave up 2 bases; unmatched junction bases: 5. This CDR3 is built from 14 residues. Per the germline V gene, CDR1 is SNHLY and CDR2 is FYNNEI. CDR3 sequence: CASSGGGTKNIQYF. The CDR3 bases are TGTGCCAGCTCCGGGGGGGGGACCAAAAACATTCAGTACTTC.

The chain is built from TRBV3-1 (or the pseudogene TRBV3-2) and TRBJ2-7, with D possibly matching TRBD1 (5 bases). With 3 bases removed from V and 1 base from J, the gap between germline ends came to 10 bases. The CDR3 extends over 14 amino acids. Per germline, CDR1 LGHDT and CDR2 YNNKEL (reference sequence). CDR3 sequence: CASSQGQASYEQYF. In nucleotides, the CDR3 is TGTGCCAGCAGCCAGGGGCAGGCGTCCTACGAGCAGTACTTC.